This TCR beta chain was documented in a study of glioma-infiltrating T cells. Using RNA template, CDR3s of TCR alpha and beta were amplified with iRepertoire arm-PCR. For one-step reverse transcription and amplification, about 90-400 ng of tissue mRNA or PBMC total RNA was used. TCRdb called the multiplex PCR reads again in MiXCR, with one record for every CDR3 protein. The repertoire holds fewer than 200,000 distinct CDR3 sequences, about 40% seen once, with about 5.2% in the top ten. The CDR3 totals 14 residues. Germline V gives CDR1 KGHSH, CDR2 LQKENI. V was clipped by 3 bases and J by 2 bases, with 9 bases between them. In its sample, this clonotype was seen once. The antigen remains unidentified. A much bigger clone sits one base away, suggesting this may be a read error. The conserved phenylalanine or tryptophan normally closing the CDR3 is absent here, so this likely arose from a read error. Whole-study results and caveats: Above-expected tissue-blood divergence occurred in all gliomas, most in low-grade ones. Tissue and blood shared very few CDR3 sequences.

What was sequenced was glioma tissue, nonneoplastic brain tissue, or PBMCs (not recorded which). This rearrangement joins TRBV18 to TRBJ2-3; a weak D match, TRBD2 (6 bases). The source is a human donor with low-grade glioma or glioblastoma, undergoing nonglioma brain surgery, or in good health (not recorded which). The CDR3 loop reads CASSPGTPTDTQYS. CDR3 sequence (DNA): TGTGCCAGCTCACCCGGGACTCCCACAGATACGCAGTATTCT.